The 2 T cell receptor beta chains in this list originate from one sample, sequenced in a study of STAT5B mutations in CD4+ large granular lymphocyte leukemia. Generated by immunoSEQ multiplex PCR, the TCRdb table keeps only in-frame clones and is missing some. The table includes tens of thousands of clones, about four fifths detected once. Sequencing was carried out using CD4+ T cells from blood buffy coats. Receptors originate from a human donor in good health.

V and J are TRBV9 and TRBJ2-3, with 10 bases identical to TRBD1. The CDR3 loop spans 14 amino acids. CDR1 is SGDLS and CDR2 is YYNGEE in the germline V gene. J lost 3 bases, V lost 5 bases, and 3 bases had no gene match. The CDR3 spells CASRPGQGTDTQYF. Written as DNA, the CDR3 is TGTGCCAGCAGGCCGGGACAGGGGACAGATACGCAGTATTTT.

V gene TRBV5-1 combines with J gene TRBJ2-3; maybe TRBD2 (6 bases). V lost 4 bases and J lost 3, with 21 bases in between. CDR1 and CDR2 (germline): SGHRS, YFSETQ. The CDR3 has 17 residues. The CDR3 DNA reads as TGCGCCAGCAGCCCGAGACTAGGAAGCGGAGGGACAGATACGCAGTATTTT. It translates to CASSPRLGSGGTDTQYF.